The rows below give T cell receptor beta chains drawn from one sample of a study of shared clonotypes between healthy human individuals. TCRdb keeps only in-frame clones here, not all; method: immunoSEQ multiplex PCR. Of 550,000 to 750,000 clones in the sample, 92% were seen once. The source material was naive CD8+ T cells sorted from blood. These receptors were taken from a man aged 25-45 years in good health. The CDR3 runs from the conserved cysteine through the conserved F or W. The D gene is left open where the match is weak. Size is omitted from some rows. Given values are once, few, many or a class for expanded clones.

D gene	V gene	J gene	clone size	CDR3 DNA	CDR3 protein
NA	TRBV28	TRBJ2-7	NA	TGTGCCAGCACCCGGACGGACTACGAGCAGTACTTC	CASTRTDYEQYF
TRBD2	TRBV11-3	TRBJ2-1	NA	TGTGCCAGCAGCTCAGGGACTAGCGGTAGTGAGCAGTTCTTC	CASSSGTSGSEQFF
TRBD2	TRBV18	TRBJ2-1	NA	TGTGCCAGCTCACCAGGACTAGCGGGCTACAATGAGCAGTTCTTC	CASSPGLAGYNEQFF
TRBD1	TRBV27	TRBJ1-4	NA	TGTGCCAGCAGTTTCGGGGCAGGGGGGACAACTAATGAAAAACTGTTTTTT	CASSFGAGGTTNEKLFF
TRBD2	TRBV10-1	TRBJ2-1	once	TGCGCCAGCAGTGCGGGAGGGCCCGAAAATGAGCAGTTCTTC	CASSAGGPENEQFF
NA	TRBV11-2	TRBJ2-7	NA	TGTGCCAGCAGCTACCCGGGCGGTGCGTCCTACGAGCAGTACTTC	CASSYPGGASYEQYF
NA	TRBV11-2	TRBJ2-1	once	TGTGCCAGCAGCTCCGTCGATGAGCAGTTCTTC	CASSSVDEQFF
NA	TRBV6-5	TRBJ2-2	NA	TGTGCCAGCAGTTACTCCATCTCGGGCACCGGGGAGCTGTTTTTT	CASSYSISGTGELFF
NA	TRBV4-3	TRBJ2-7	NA	TGCGCCAGCAGCCAAGATCTAGACGACGAGCAGTACTTC	CASSQDLDDEQYF
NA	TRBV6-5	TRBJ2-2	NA	TGTGCCAGCAGTTACCGTACACCGGGAACCGGGGAGCTGTTTTTT	CASSYRTPGTGELFF
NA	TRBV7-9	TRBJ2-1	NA	TGTGCCAGCAGCTTCCTGAGCGGGGAGCAGTTCTTC	CASSFLSGEQFF
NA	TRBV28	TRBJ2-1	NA	TGTGCCAGCAGCCGCGGACTAACCAAAAACAATGAGCAGTTCTTC	CASSRGLTKNNEQFF
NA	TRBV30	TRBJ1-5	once	TGTGCCTGGAGCGTACAGGGTTATCAGCCCCAGCATTTT	CAWSVQGYQPQHF
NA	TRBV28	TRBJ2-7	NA	TGTGCCAGCAGACAGGAGGGGCCCGGGCTCGACGAGCAGTACTTC	CASRQEGPGLDEQYF
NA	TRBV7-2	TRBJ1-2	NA	TGTGCCAGCAGCCCCCCGGGCAGACCCTATGGCTACACCTTC	CASSPPGRPYGYTF
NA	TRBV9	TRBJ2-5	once	TGTGCCAGCAGCATCGCCGGGACCGTTGGCGAGACCCAGTACTTC	CASSIAGTVGETQYF
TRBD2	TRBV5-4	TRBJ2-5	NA	TGTGCCAGCAGCCCCTCTAGCGGGAGGTTCCAAGAGACCCAGTACTTC	CASSPSSGRFQETQYF
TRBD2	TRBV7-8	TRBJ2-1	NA	TGTGCCAGCAGCTCGCCGCTAGCGGGAGAGGGTAATGAGCAGTTCTTC	CASSSPLAGEGNEQFF
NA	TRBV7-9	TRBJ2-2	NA	TGTGCCAGCAGCTCCGTGCGGCAGCCCAACACCGGGGAGCTGTTTTTT	CASSSVRQPNTGELFF
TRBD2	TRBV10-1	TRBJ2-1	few	TGCGCCAGCAGTAAGGCACCGGGACTAGGCCTCGATGAGCAGTTCTTC	CASSKAPGLGLDEQFF
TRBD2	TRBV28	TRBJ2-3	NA	TGTGCCAGCAGTTCGACTAGCGGGAACGCAGATACGCAGTATTTT	CASSSTSGNADTQYF
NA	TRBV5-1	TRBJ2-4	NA	TGCGCCAGCAGCTTGGCGGCGATAGCCAAAAACATTCAGTACTTC	CASSLAAIAKNIQYF
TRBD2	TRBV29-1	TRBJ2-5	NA	TGCAGCGGAGGACTAGCGGGAGGAGAGACCCAGTACTTC	CSGGLAGGETQYF
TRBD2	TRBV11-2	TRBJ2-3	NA	TGTGCCAGCAGCCTTCTCCCTATAGCGGGAGGGCCCACAGATACGCAGTATTTT	CASSLLPIAGGPTDTQYF
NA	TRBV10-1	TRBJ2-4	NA	TGCGCCAGCAGTGAGTTAAGGTTGGGTTTAGCCAAAAACATTCAGTACTTC	CASSELRLGLAKNIQYF